This T cell receptor (beta chain) was sequenced for a study of monozygotic twins with cystic fibrosis. The CDR3 covers 15 residues. Losses at the gene ends were 3 bases for V and 5 bases for J; bases not matched to a gene: 6. Germline values: CDR1 WSHSY, CDR2 SAAADI. Points on this clone: Antigen specificity is unknown.

Study-wide results and limits: Low clonality (median around 0.009) suggested a mostly naive repertoire. J usage was most co-twin-similar in 8 of 16 pairs, V in 13.

Assay: immunoSEQ multiplex PCR; the TCRdb copy retains only in-frame clones and omits some. Of some 10,000 clones listed, over 99% are singletons. The TCR originated in a man in his late teens or twenties with cystic fibrosis. The chain uses TRBV10-2 and TRBJ2-5, with 10 bases fitting TRBD1. Sequencing used blood. CDR3 sequence (DNA): TGCGCCAGCAGTGAAGGACAGGGGGTGCGGGAGACCCAGTACTTC. Translating it yields CASSEGQGVRETQYF.